This T cell receptor (beta chain) was profiled in a study of blood T cells in healthy people across ages. Findings and limits, study-wide: The long-lived group displayed more naive CD4+ cells, plus higher diversity, than the aged donors did.

This CDR3 contains 16 residues. Germline lookup yields CDR1 MDHEN and CDR2 SYDVKM. The V end lost 3 bases, the J end lost 2 bases, and 13 bases lay between the germline ends. Combining a sample-barcoded 5' primer with a J-beta primer mix, a second PCR ran for about 6 to 11 cycles. Every cDNA molecule bore a tag from a template-switch adaptor containing 12 random nucleotides. TCRdb re-derived calls from the 5' RACE reads in MiXCR, one entry per CDR3 protein. The data hold over 700,000 distinct CDR3 sequences, with approximately 55% observed a single time. Of note for this clonotype: Its antigen is as yet unknown.

The donors, all healthy, were Caucasians living in Russia, aged about 6 to 100. Drawing of peripheral blood yielded ten milliliters from each donor. The chain is built from TRBV28 and TRBJ2-2; D may be TRBD1 or TRBD2 (5 bases each). Sequencing was performed on blood. The receptor's source is a man at least 80 years old in good health. For the CDR3, the DNA is TGTGCCAGCAGTTTGTTCTATGGGGGTAACACCGGGGAGCTGTTTTTT. The encoded protein is CASSLFYGGNTGELFF.